The 25 T cell receptor beta chains below come from one sample, sequenced in a study of blood T cell repertoires in COVID-19. The method was immunoSEQ multiplex PCR; TCRdb's version includes in-frame clones alone and lacks a portion of them. The sample has under 300,000 clones, around 83% seen once. Sequencing input: peripheral blood. These receptor sequences come from a woman of 80 years or more with acute or convalescent COVID-19.

The chain is built from TRBV5-3 and TRBJ1-5; a weak D match, TRBD1 (6 bases). TRBV5-3 is placed among ORFs of uncertain function. V lost 4 bases to trimming and J lost 0 bases, with 20 bases between them. The CDR3 covers 18 residues. DNA for the CDR3: TGTGCCAGAAGCCCCCTCCCAGGGGCCCAGTCTAGCAATCAGCCCCAGCATTTT. Translation gives CARSPLPGAQSSNQPQHF.

The chain has TRBV6-2 or TRBV6-3 and TRBJ2-1; D gene uncertain. The germline CDR1 and CDR2 sequences are MNHEY and SVGEGT. The V end lost 0 bases, the J end lost 0 bases, and 9 bases lay between the germline ends. The CDR3 totals 16 residues. CDR3 coding DNA: TGTGCCAGCAGTTACTCGGGCAGAGACTCCTACAATGAGCAGTTCTTC. Its protein is CASSYSGRDSYNEQFF.

The chain employs TRBV29-1 and TRBJ2-7; 10 bases align to TRBD1. The trim removed 2 bases at V and 4 bases at J, leaving 2 bases unmatched. This CDR3 has 13 amino acids. The germline gives CDR1 SQVTM, CDR2 ANQGSEA. The CDR3 DNA follows: TGCAGCGTTGAACTGGACAGGGGGTACGAGCAGTACTTC. The encoded protein is CSVELDRGYEQYF.

The rearrangement links TRBV19 to TRBJ1-5; 7 bases map to TRBD1. The germline V gene encodes CDR1 LNHDA and CDR2 SQIVND (reference sequence). CDR3 length: 16 residues. Germline trimming cut 7 bases from V and 1 base from J; bases unmatched to any gene: 10. The CDR3 nucleotides read TGTGCCAGTAAGGGAGAGGGGGCTGGGAGCAATCAGCCCCAGCATTTT. Protein: CASKGEGAGSNQPQHF.

CDR3 sequence: CASSLGGSYNSPLHF. CDR3 sequence (DNA): TGCGCCAGCAGCCTCGGGGGCTCCTATAATTCACCCCTCCACTTT. The chain employs TRBV5-1 and TRBJ1-6; D is possibly TRBD1 (5 bases). CDR3 size: 15 residues. Trimming took 4 bases from V and 0 from J, leaving 8 bases between them. Germline CDR1 is SGHRS and CDR2 is YFSETQ.

This sequence joins TRBV30 and TRBJ1-2, with unresolved D. This CDR3 is built from 13 residues. Germline loops: CDR1 GTSNPN, CDR2 SVGIG (reference sequence). V lost 0 bases and J 4 bases, leaving 9 bases between the germline ends. This CDR3 is CAWSVTAGYGYTF. The DNA for the CDR3 is TGTGCCTGGAGTGTAACCGCGGGCTATGGCTACACCTTC. Combining the CDR3 with reference TRBV30 and TRBJ1-2 gives the whole variable domain SQTIHQWPATLVQPVGSPLSLECTVEGTSNPNLYWYRQAAGRGLQLLFYSVGIGQISSEVPQNLSASRPQDRQFILSSKKLLLSDSGFYLCAWSVTAGYGYTFGSGTRLTVV.

This clone appeared a single time. V and J are TRBV24-1 and TRBJ2-1; D uncertain. CDR1 is KGHDR and CDR2 is SFDVKD in the germline V gene. The CDR3 extends over 14 amino acids. Trimming removed 3 bases from V and 6 bases from J, with 11 bases in between. Here the CDR3 reads CATSDTTAVNEQFF. Here the CDR3 DNA reads TGTGCCACCAGTGATACAACAGCTGTCAATGAGCAGTTCTTC.

V usage is TRBV7-2 and J usage is TRBJ2-3, with a possible D match to TRBD1 (5 bases). Trimming shortened V by 7 bases and J by 5 bases, and 13 bases separated the two germline ends. From germline, CDR1 is SGHTA and CDR2 FQGNSA. This CDR3 region has 13 residues. CDR3 DNA sequence: TGTGCCAGCACCCCAGGGCTCAGAGATACGCAGTATTTT. Encoded protein: CASTPGLRDTQYF.

This clone has a handful of counts. The same CDR3 can be traced to other DNA sequences in this sample. This chain connects TRBV5-6 to TRBJ2-2, with TRBD1 matching over 7 bases. Germline trimming cut 3 bases from V and 0 bases from J; bases unmatched to any gene: 2. Per the germline V gene, CDR1 is SGHDT and CDR2 is YYEEEE. CDR3 length: 15 amino acids. CDR3 sequence: CASSSGTANTGELFF. CDR3 bases: TGTGCCAGCAGCTCCGGGACAGCGAACACCGGGGAGCTGTTTTTT.

The chain uses TRBV5-6 and TRBJ1-2, with 7 bases fitting TRBD1. CDR1 and CDR2 from the germline V gene are SGHDT and YYEEEE. V gave up 2 bases and J gave up 3 bases; unmatched junction bases: 7. The CDR3 has 15 amino acids. CDR3 in DNA: TGTGCCAGCAGCTTCGGGACAGCTATTGACTATGGCTACACCTTC. This gives the protein CASSFGTAIDYGYTF.

V is TRBV2 and J is TRBJ1-1, with D uncertain. CDR1 is SNHLY, CDR2 FYNNEI, per germline. There are 15 residues in the CDR3. Trimming cost V 7 bases and J 1 base, with 16 bases left between them. CDR3: CASTPQAAPNTEAFF. The CDR3 nucleotides read TGTGCCAGCACCCCCCAGGCAGCCCCGAACACTGAAGCTTTCTTT.

The V gene is TRBV21-1, the J gene TRBJ1-1; TRBD1, the D gene given by the table, was not confirmed from the DNA. TRBV21-1 is given as a pseudogene. The CDR3 covers 14 residues. CDR3 sequence (DNA): TGTGCCAGCAGCAAAGGACAGGGAGACACTGAAGCTTTCTTT. This codes for CASSKGQGDTEAFF.

The chain has TRBV9 and TRBJ1-2; the D is unclear. Germline loops: CDR1 SGDLS, CDR2 YYNGEE. The CDR3 length is 13 residues. The V gene lost 0 bases and the J gene lost 4 bases, with 7 bases spanning the gap. For the CDR3, the DNA is TGTGCCAGCAGCGTAGGTCAGTTCTATGGCTACACCTTC. This codes for CASSVGQFYGYTF.

This clone was detected ten times or more. The chain carries TRBV19 and TRBJ1-5; tentatively, D is TRBD1 (6 bases). This CDR3 has 14 amino acids. Germline-derived CDR1 and CDR2 are LNHDA and SQIVND (reference sequence). V was trimmed by 3 bases and J by 3 bases, leaving 9 bases between them. The CDR3 sequence: CASSMTGINQPQHF. The DNA for the CDR3 is TGTGCCAGTAGTATGACAGGAATCAATCAGCCCCAGCATTTT. The full variable domain, with the rest looked up from reference TRBV19 and TRBJ1-5, is DGGITQSPKYLFRKEGQNVTLSCEQNLNHDAMYWYRQDPGQGLRLIYYSQIVNDFQKGDIAEGYSVSREKKESFPLTVTSAQKNPTAFYLCASSMTGINQPQHFGDGTRLSIL.

The chain uses TRBV11-2 and TRBJ1-2; D gene unclear. Germline V gives CDR1 SGHAT, CDR2 FQNNGV. The CDR3 loop spans 16 amino acids. Trimming took 1 base from V and 4 from J, leaving 16 bases between them. The CDR3 coding sequence is TGTGCCAGCAGCTTAGGGGTTCGGACTCTACCCTATGGCTACACCTTC. It encodes CASSLGVRTLPYGYTF.

CDR3 protein: CASSQLEGGYTF. The DNA for the CDR3 is TGTGCCAGCAGCCAACTGGAGGGTGGCTACACCTTC. The chain has TRBV3-1 (or the pseudogene TRBV3-2) and TRBJ1-2; D remains ambiguous. V lost 2 bases, J lost 7 bases, and 8 bases lay in between. CDR1 is LGHDT and CDR2 is YNNKEL in the germline V gene (reference sequence). There are 12 residues in the CDR3.

This clone has more than one count but fewer than ten. The chain uses TRBV4-1 and TRBJ2-7; D gene unclear. V was pared by 2 bases and J by 7 bases, with 9 bases between. Germline V CDR1 and CDR2: MGHRA, YSYEKL. CDR3 length: 12 residues. The CDR3 sequence: CASSQSAREQYF. The DNA of the CDR3 is TGCGCCAGCAGCCAATCCGCCCGGGAGCAGTACTTC.

J is TRBJ1-5 and V is TRBV10-1, with TRBD1 identical over 9 bases. Trimming cost V 2 bases and J 7 bases; bases outside gene matches: 15. From germline, CDR1 is WNHNN and CDR2 SYGVQD (reference sequence). The CDR3 contains 18 residues. CDR3 loop: CASSEVTGGGEGFQPQHF. DNA of the CDR3: TGCGCCAGCAGTGAGGTCACAGGGGGCGGGGAAGGTTTCCAGCCCCAGCATTTT.

This clone was found a few times. This rearrangement joins TRBV6-1 to TRBJ1-4; TRBD1 agrees at 9 bases. The germline V gene has CDR1 MNHNS and CDR2 SASEGT. This CDR3 has 15 residues. V dropped 3 bases and J dropped 7; count of bases not matched to a gene: 6. CDR3 coding DNA: TGTGCCAGCAGTGATACAGGGGGCACTCGTGAAAAACTGTTTTTT. It codes for CASSDTGGTREKLFF.

The rearrangement links TRBV5-4 to TRBJ2-5; TRBD2 matches 7 bases. The germline V gene has CDR1 SGHNT and CDR2 YYREEE (reference sequence). Trimming at V came to 4 bases and at J to 6 bases, leaving 18 bases not matched to a gene. There are 17 residues in the CDR3. CDR3 nucleotide sequence: TGTGCCAGCAGCATCGCCCTTAGGAGCGGGGAACGCAAGACCCAGTACTTC. It codes for CASSIALRSGERKTQYF.

The chain links TRBV5-1 to TRBJ1-3; D ambiguous. Trimming removed 2 bases from V and 0 bases from J, with 9 bases in between. Per germline, CDR1 SGHRS and CDR2 YFSETQ. There are 15 residues in the CDR3. In nucleotides, the CDR3 is TGCGCCAGCAGCTTAGGCAGGCCCTCTGGAAACACCATATATTTT. Translating gives CASSLGRPSGNTIYF.

This clone has just a few counts. The chain links TRBV30 to TRBJ1-4; D gene ambiguous. The CDR3 loop spans 12 amino acids. V was trimmed by 1 base and J by 6 bases, leaving 6 bases between them. Germline V gene data show CDR1 as GTSNPN and CDR2 as SVGIG (reference sequence). Here the CDR3 DNA reads TGTGCCTGGAGTGCCGGAGATGAAAAACTGTTTTTT. Its translation is CAWSAGDEKLFF.

CDR3 nucleotides: TGTGCCAGTTCGCGGGGGGACATGAACATTCAGTACTTC. This sequence encodes CASSRGDMNIQYF. The chain employs TRBV19 and TRBJ2-4; 8 bases fit TRBD2. Germline lookup yields CDR1 LNHDA and CDR2 SQIVND (reference sequence). The J segment lost 7 bases and the V segment lost 8 bases, leaving 7 bases of the junction unmatched. CDR3 length equals 13 residues.

The rearrangement uses TRBV2 and TRBJ2-4; D is undetermined. The germline V and J ends were trimmed by 4 bases and 7 bases, with 5 bases remaining between them. The CDR3 spans 11 residues. Germline V gene lookup returns CDR1 SNHLY and CDR2 FYNNEI. CDR3 nucleotides: TGTGCCAGCAGTGGGGCCAACATTCAGTACTTC. Its translation: CASSGANIQYF. The variable domain in full, completed from reference TRBV2 and TRBJ2-4, reads EPEVTQTPSHQVTQMGQEVILRCVPISNHLYFYWYRQILGQKVEFLVSFYNNEISEKSEIFDDQFSVERPDGSNFTLKIRSTKLEDSAMYFCASSGANIQYFGAGTRLSVL.

The chain is built from TRBV28 and TRBJ2-3, with D possibly being TRBD1 (6 bases). The CDR3 has 15 amino acids. Per germline, CDR1 MDHEN and CDR2 SYDVKM. Trimming cost V 4 bases and J 2 bases, with 13 bases left between them. This CDR3 is CASSSLRGYTDTQYF. The CDR3 DNA reads TGTGCCAGCAGTTCACTCAGGGGTTACACAGATACGCAGTATTTT.